This T cell receptor beta chain was profiled in a study of cytomegalovirus exposure and HLA in healthy donors. Findings of the study overall: According to a later analysis, most TCR beta chains associated with CMV appeared HLA-restricted.

The CDR3 extends over 15 amino acids. Germline V lookup: CDR1 LNHNV, CDR2 YYDKDF (reference sequence). V trimming: 0 bases; J trimming: 7 bases; junction bases outside the gene matches: 5. A remark on this clone: Its antigen remains unknown.

This PCR relied on a set of 60 Vbeta primers and 13 Jbeta primers. Assay: immunoSEQ multiplex PCR; the TCRdb copy retains only in-frame clones and omits some. The data hold about 150,000 clones, with over 70% observed a single time. The sample consisted of PBMCs. The origin of this receptor is a man over 45 in good health and CMV-seropositive. V usage is TRBV15 and J usage is TRBJ1-5, with TRBD1 identical over 8 bases. The CDR3 region is CATSRDQGARQPQHF. The CDR3 bases are TGTGCCACCAGCAGAGATCAGGGGGCAAGGCAGCCCCAGCATTTT.